The 5 T cell receptor beta chains below all came from one sample that was sequenced in a study of breast tumors, draining lymph nodes, adjacent tissues (TCRdb year 2016). The protocol used for the library was multiplex PCR. These reads were obtained on an Illumina HiSeq 2000. In TCRdb, the public reads were trimmed at Q25 with fastp and aligned with MiXCR, with productive beta chains retained. Entries are consolidated by CDR3 protein sequence, retaining the most common genes and DNA. Across this sample there are 21,000 or so distinct CDR3 sequences, with about 41% seen only once. The ten largest clones take up approximately 24% of the sample. The sample consisted of breast tumor tissue. The source is a female donor with breast cancer. Some clones in this sample may be carry-over from other donors' samples.

This clonotype was counted at least ten times. DNA of the CDR3: TGTGCCAGCAGCACAGGGTCGATCGCAGATACGCAGTATTTT. As protein: CASSTGSIADTQYF. The chain joins TRBV11-3 to TRBJ2-3; perhaps TRBD1 as D (6 bases). This CDR3 spans 14 amino acids. Germline V CDR1 and CDR2: SGHNT, YENEEA. V lost 5 bases, J lost 4 bases, and 13 bases lay in between.

As to this clonotype: This may come from a read error, since a much larger clone is one base off. The chain has TRBV19 and TRBJ1-2; 7 bases match TRBD1. CDR1 is LNHDA, CDR2 SQIVND, per germline (reference sequence). Trimming cost V 4 bases and J 9 bases; bases outside gene matches: 8. CDR3 size: 13 residues. CDR3 nucleotide sequence: TGTGCCAGTAGTAGGGACAGCGCTACGTGCTACACCTTC. Translation: CASSRDSATCYTF.

This clonotype was recorded many times. This chain uses TRBV7-9 with TRBJ2-7, with 7 bases matching TRBD1. The V gene end was trimmed by 4 bases and the J gene end by 3 bases; junction bases not matched to a gene: 12. Germline V gene lookup returns CDR1 SEHNR and CDR2 FQNEAQ (reference sequence). The CDR3 runs 16 residues. The CDR3 nucleotides are TGTGCCAGCAGCTCCCTGGACGGGACAGAAAACTACGAGCAGTACTTC. Translation gives CASSSLDGTENYEQYF.

The V gene is TRBV19, the J gene TRBJ2-3; TRBD2 matches at 11 bases. Germline V gene data show CDR1 as LNHDA and CDR2 as SQIVND (reference sequence). The CDR3 contains 21 residues. The V gene end was trimmed by 6 bases and the J gene end by 0 bases; junction bases not matched to a gene: 20. The CDR3 spells CASSPGEGGTSGLSSTDTQYF. DNA for the CDR3: TGTGCCAGTAGCCCAGGGGAAGGCGGGACTAGCGGCTTATCTAGCACAGATACGCAGTATTTT.

This clonotype was recorded many times. The chain joins TRBV15 to TRBJ1-3; D gene unclear. V lost 0 bases and J 2 bases, leaving 11 bases between the germline ends. Germline V gene data show CDR1 as LNHNV and CDR2 as YYDKDF (reference sequence). The CDR3 loop spans 16 amino acids. Here the CDR3 reads CATSRDRRVAGNTIYF. CDR3 bases: TGTGCCACCAGCAGAGATCGTAGGGTGGCTGGAAACACCATATATTTT.